Sequencing of this T cell receptor (beta chain) was carried out in a study of regulatory dendritic cells for organ transplantation. With respect to this clone: As yet, its antigen is unknown.

Overall study findings and caveats: The authors noted considerable between-person heterogeneity in alloreactive memory CD8+ cells.

The method was immunoSEQ multiplex PCR; TCRdb's version includes in-frame clones alone and lacks a portion of them. The sample shows tens of thousands of clones, less than 85% of them seen only once. The CDR3 loop spans 16 amino acids. The V gene's germline CDR1 is MRHNA and CDR2 SNTAGT. The junction had 6 bases not matched to a gene; V was cut back by 5 bases and J by 0 bases. CD4+ or CD8+ T cells were sorted as naive CD45RA+ or memory CD45RO+. The chain couples TRBV6-4 to TRBJ2-3, with 9 bases fitting TRBD1. The sequence derives from a human donor in good health. Material for sequencing was naive CD8+ T cells from blood. Documented subset: CD45RA+ naive T cells. DNA for the CDR3: TGTGCCAGCAGTCGGATCGGACAGGGGAGCACAGATACGCAGTATTTT. Encoded protein: CASSRIGQGSTDTQYF.